This record looks at one T cell receptor beta chain sequence and its context. Its antigen is still unknown. Some clones are missing from TCRdb's copy, which holds only in-frame ones; the method was immunoSEQ multiplex PCR. The profile shows about 67,000 clones, about nine tenths of them singletons. This sample is part of a study of chemoradiotherapy in HPV16-positive cancers. Study results and limitations: In HPV16-positive patients, HPV-responsive T-cell expansion tracked better recurrence-free survival. The functional HPV-specific definition rests on just a couple of HPV16-positive patients. Candidate HPV-specific clones and E7-related TCR motifs grew in tumor during treatment.

Repertoires were sampled repeatedly during chemoradiotherapy. The germline V gene encodes CDR1 SQVTM and CDR2 ANQGSEA. Trimming stripped 5 bases from V and 6 bases from J, with 11 bases between. The CDR3 contains 12 residues. The chain is built from TRBV29-1 and TRBJ2-1; the D is unclear. This specimen was blood, taken from a patient who underwent chemoradiotherapy. This receptor was obtained from a human donor with HPV-associated anogenital cancer. The CDR3 bases are TGCAGCGTTACAAAGGCCGTCAATGAGCAGTTCTTC. Protein product: CSVTKAVNEQFF.